Sequencing of this T cell receptor beta chain was carried out in a study of T cells in localized non-small cell lung cancer. Regarding the study as a whole: Only one tumor region was sequenced, so heterogeneity remains possible.

About this clone: As yet, its antigen is unknown.

Generated by immunoSEQ multiplex PCR, the TCRdb table keeps only in-frame clones and is missing some. The table records tens of thousands of clones, 77% of them present only once. Per the germline V gene, CDR1 is KGHSH and CDR2 is LQKENI. The length of the CDR3 is 16 residues. Deletions cut 2 bases from V and 3 bases from J, with 16 bases between. Sequencing used peripheral blood, obtained before any cancer treatment. The receptor was isolated from a man aged 35-75 years with stage I squamous cell lung carcinoma. The V gene is TRBV18, the J gene TRBJ2-5; possibly TRBD2 for D (5 bases). The CDR3 DNA follows: TGTGCCAGCTCACCATTGTCCGGGGTTTTGGAAGAGACCCAGTACTTC. Translating it yields CASSPLSGVLEETQYF.